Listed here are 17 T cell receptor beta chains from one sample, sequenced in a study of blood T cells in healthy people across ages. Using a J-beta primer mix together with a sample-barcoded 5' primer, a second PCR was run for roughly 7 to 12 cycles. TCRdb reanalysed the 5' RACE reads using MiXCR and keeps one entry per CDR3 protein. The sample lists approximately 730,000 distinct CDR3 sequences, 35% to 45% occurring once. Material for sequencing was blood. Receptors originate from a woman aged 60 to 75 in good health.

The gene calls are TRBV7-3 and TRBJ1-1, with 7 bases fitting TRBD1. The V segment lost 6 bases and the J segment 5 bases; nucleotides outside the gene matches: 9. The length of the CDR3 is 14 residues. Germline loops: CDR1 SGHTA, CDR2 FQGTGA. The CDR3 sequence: CASRQTGLGTEAFF. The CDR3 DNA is TGTGCCAGCAGACAGACAGGGTTAGGGACTGAAGCTTTCTTT.

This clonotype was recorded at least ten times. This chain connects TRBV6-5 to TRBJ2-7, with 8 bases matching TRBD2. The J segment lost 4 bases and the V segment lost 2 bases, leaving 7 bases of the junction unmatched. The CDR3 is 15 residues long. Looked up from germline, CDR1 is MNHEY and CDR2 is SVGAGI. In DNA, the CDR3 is TGTGCCAGCAGTTACGGGGCGGGAGGTGGGTACGAGCAGTACTTC. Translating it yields CASSYGAGGGYEQYF.

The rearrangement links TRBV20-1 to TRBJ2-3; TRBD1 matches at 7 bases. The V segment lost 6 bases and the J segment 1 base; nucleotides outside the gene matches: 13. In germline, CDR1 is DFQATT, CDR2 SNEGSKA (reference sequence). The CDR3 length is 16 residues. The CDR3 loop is CSATTPRTGRTDTQYF. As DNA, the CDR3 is TGCAGTGCCACAACCCCACGGACAGGACGCACAGATACGCAGTATTTT.

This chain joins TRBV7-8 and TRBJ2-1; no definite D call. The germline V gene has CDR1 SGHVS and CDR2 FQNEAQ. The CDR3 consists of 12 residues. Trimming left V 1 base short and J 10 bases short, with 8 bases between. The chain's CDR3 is CASSLEGREQFF. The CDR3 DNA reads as TGTGCCAGCAGCTTAGAAGGGCGCGAGCAGTTCTTC.

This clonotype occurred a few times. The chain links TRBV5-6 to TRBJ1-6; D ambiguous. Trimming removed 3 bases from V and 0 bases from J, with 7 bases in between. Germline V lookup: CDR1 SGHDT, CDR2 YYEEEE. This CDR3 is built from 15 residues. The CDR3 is CASSYGHSYNSPLHF. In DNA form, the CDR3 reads TGTGCCAGCAGCTATGGGCACTCCTATAATTCACCCCTCCACTTT.

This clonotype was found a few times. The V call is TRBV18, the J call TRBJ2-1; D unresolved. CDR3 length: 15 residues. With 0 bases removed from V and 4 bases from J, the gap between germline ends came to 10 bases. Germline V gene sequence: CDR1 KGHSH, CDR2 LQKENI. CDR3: CASSPPPSNYNEQFF. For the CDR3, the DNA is TGTGCCAGCTCACCACCCCCTTCTAATTACAATGAGCAGTTCTTC.

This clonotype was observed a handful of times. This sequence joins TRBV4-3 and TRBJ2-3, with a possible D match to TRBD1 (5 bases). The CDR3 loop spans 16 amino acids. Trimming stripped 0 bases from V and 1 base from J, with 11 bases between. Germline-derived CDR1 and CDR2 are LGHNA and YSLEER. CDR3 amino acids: CASSQDWGRGTDTQYF. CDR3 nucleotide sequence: TGCGCCAGCAGCCAAGATTGGGGCAGGGGCACAGATACGCAGTATTTT.

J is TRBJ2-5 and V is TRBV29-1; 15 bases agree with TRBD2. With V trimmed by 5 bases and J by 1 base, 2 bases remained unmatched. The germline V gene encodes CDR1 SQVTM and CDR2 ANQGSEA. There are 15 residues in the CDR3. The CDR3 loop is CSVRGLAGGQETQYF. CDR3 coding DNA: TGCAGCGTTAGGGGACTAGCGGGGGGCCAAGAGACCCAGTACTTC.

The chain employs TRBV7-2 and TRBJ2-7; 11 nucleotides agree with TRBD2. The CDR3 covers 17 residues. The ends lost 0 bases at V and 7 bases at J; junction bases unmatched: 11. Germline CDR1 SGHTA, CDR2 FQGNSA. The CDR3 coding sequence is TGTGCCAGCAGCTTAGCGGTCCTAGCGGGAGGAAGCAATGAGCAGTACTTC. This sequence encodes CASSLAVLAGGSNEQYF.

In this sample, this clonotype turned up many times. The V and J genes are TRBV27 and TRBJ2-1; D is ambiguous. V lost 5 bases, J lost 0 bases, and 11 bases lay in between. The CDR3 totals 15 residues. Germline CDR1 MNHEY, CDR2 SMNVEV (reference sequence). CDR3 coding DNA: TGTGCCAGCAGTCCCCGAACGGGCTCCTACAATGAGCAGTTCTTC. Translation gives CASSPRTGSYNEQFF.

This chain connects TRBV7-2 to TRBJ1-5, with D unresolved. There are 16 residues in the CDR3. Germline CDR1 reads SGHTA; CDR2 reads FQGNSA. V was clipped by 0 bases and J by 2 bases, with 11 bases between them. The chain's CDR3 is CASSLAPRDGNQPQHF. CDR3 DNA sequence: TGTGCCAGCAGCTTAGCGCCCCGAGATGGCAATCAGCCCCAGCATTTT.

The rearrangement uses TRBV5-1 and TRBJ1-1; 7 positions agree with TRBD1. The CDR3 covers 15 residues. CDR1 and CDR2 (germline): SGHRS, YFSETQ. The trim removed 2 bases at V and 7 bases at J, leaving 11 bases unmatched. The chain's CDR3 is CASSLDLTGKSEAFF. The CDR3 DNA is TGCGCCAGCAGCTTAGACCTGACAGGGAAGAGTGAAGCTTTCTTT.

CDR3 amino acids: CAWTRGEGYTF. CDR3 sequence (DNA): TGTGCCTGGACTCGTGGGGAAGGCTACACCTTC. The chain employs TRBV30 and TRBJ1-2, with D unresolved. The germline V gene encodes CDR1 GTSNPN and CDR2 SVGIG (reference sequence). The CDR3 sequence is 11 residues long. V was pared by 4 bases and J by 8 bases, with 11 bases between.

CDR3 in amino acids: CASYREGSNYGYTF. The CDR3 DNA reads TGTGCCAGCTACCGGGAAGGCTCGAACTATGGCTACACCTTC. The chain has TRBV3-1 and TRBJ1-2; D ambiguous. The CDR3 contains 14 residues. The V and J ends lost 8 bases and 2 bases respectively, with 15 bases between them. From germline, CDR1 is LGHDT and CDR2 YNNKEL (reference sequence).

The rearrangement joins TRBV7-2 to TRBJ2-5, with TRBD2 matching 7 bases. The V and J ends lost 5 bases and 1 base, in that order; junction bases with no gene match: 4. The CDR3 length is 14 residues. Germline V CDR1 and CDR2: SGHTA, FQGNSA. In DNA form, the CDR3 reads TGTGCCAGCAGCCTCACTAGCGTCCAAGAGACCCAGTACTTC. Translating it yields CASSLTSVQETQYF.

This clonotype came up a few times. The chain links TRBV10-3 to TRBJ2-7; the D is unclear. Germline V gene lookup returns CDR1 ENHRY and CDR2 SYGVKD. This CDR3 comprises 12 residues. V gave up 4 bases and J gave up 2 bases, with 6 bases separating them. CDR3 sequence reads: CAISAVTYEQYF. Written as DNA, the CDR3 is TGTGCCATCAGTGCCGTGACCTACGAGCAGTACTTC.

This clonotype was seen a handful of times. CDR3 coding DNA: TGTGCCAGCAGTTACGGCGGACTAGCGGGTATCACAGATACGCAGTATTTT. Its protein product is CASSYGGLAGITDTQYF. This chain uses TRBV6-2 or TRBV6-3 with TRBJ2-3, with TRBD2 matching 11 bases. Trimming removed 2 bases from V and 2 bases from J; junction bases left unmatched: 6. There are 17 residues in the CDR3. The germline V gene encodes CDR1 MNHEY and CDR2 SVGEGT.